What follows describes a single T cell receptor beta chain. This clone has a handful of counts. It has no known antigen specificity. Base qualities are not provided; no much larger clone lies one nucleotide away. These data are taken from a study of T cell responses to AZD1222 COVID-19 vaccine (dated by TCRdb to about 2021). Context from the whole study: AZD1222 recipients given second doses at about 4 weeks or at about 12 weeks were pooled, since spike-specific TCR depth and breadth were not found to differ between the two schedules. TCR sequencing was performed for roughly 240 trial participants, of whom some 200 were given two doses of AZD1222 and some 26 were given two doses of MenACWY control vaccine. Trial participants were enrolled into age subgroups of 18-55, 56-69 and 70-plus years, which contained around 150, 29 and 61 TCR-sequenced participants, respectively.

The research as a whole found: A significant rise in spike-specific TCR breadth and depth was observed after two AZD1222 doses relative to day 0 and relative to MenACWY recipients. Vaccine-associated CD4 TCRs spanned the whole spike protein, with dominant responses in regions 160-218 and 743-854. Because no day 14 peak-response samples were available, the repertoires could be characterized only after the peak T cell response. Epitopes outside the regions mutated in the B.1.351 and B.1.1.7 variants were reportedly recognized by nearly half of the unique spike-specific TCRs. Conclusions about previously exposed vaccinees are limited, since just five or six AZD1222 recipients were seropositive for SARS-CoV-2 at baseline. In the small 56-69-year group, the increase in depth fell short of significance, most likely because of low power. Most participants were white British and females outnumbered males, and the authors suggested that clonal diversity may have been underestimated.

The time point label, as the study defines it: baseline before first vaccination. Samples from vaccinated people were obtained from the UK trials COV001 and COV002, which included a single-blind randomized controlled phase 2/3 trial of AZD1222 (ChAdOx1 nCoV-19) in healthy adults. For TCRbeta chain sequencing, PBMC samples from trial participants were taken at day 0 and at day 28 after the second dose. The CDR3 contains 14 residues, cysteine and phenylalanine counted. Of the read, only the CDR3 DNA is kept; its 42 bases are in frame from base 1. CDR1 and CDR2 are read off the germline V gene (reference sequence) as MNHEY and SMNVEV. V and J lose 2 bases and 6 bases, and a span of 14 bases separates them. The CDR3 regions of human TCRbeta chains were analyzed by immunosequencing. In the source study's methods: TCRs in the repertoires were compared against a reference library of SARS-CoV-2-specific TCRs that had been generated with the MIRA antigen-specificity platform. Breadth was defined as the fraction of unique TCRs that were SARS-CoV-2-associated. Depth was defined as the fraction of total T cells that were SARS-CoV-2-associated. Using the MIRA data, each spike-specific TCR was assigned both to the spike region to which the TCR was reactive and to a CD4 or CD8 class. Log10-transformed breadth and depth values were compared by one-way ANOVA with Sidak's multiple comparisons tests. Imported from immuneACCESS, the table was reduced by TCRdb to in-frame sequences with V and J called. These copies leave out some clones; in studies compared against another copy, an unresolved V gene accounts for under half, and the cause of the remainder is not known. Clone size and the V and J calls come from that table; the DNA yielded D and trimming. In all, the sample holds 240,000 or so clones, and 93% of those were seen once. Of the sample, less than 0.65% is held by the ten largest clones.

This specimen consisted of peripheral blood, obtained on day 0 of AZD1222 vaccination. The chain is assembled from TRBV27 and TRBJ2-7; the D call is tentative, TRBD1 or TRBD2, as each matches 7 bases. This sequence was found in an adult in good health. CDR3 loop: CASSLTGEGREQYF. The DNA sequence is TGTGCCAGCAGTTTAACAGGGGAGGGACGCGAGCAGTACTTC.